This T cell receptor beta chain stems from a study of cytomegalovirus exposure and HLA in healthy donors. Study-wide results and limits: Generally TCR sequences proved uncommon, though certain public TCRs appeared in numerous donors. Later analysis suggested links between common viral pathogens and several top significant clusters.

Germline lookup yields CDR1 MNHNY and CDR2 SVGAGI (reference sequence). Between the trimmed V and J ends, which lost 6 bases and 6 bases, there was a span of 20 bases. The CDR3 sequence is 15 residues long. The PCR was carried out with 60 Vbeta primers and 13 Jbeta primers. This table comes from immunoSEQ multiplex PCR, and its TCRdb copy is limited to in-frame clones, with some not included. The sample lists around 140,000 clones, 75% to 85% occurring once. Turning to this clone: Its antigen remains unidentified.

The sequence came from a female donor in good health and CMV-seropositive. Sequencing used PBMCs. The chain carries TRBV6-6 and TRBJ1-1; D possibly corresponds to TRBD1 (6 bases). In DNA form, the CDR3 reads TGTGCCAGCAGAACCTTCACAGGGATATTCGCTGAAGCTTTCTTT. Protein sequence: CASRTFTGIFAEAFF.